This T cell receptor beta chain was sequenced for a study of T cell responses to AZD1222 COVID-19 vaccine. The study's findings and limits: Baseline seropositives among AZD1222 recipients totaled only 5 or 6. Regions 160-218 and 743-854 dominated among vaccine-associated CD4 TCRs spanning spike. Regions left unmutated in variants are reportedly the target of nearly half of spike-specific TCRs.

This CDR3 has 15 amino acids. Trimming shortened V by 4 bases and J by 0 bases, and 10 bases separated the two germline ends. The V gene's germline CDR1 is MDHEN and CDR2 SYDVKM. Sequencing used immunoSEQ multiplex PCR; TCRdb keeps in-frame clones, though not all of them. This sample has 150,000 to 200,000 clones, with roughly nine tenths found just once. Turning to this clone: Antigen: not known.

This chain links TRBV28 with TRBJ1-3; D call uncertain. The sequencing here drew on peripheral blood, taken on day 0 of MenACWY control vaccination. The TCR originated in an adult in good health. The CDR3 DNA reads TGTGCCAGCAGTTGGATGACCTACTCTGGAAACACCATATATTTT. This sequence encodes CASSWMTYSGNTIYF.